The 21 T cell receptor beta chains in this list originate from one sample, sequenced in a study of cytomegalovirus exposure and HLA in healthy donors. Primers for the PCR totalled 60 Vbeta and 13 Jbeta. The method was immunoSEQ multiplex PCR; TCRdb's version includes in-frame clones alone and lacks a portion of them. The table includes 150,000 to 200,000 clones, about 84% detected once. The sample comprised PBMCs. Every receptor here comes from a man aged 18 to 29 in good health and CMV-seronegative.

Worth noting for this clone: At the DNA level, this CDR3 is encoded by other sequences in the same sample as well. The J gene is TRBJ1-3, the V gene TRBV30, with a weak D call TRBD1 (5 bases). Trimming removed 0 bases at V and 1 base at J, with 7 bases between. The CDR3 has 14 amino acids. Germline V gene data show CDR1 as GTSNPN and CDR2 as SVGIG (reference sequence). CDR3 nucleotides: TGTGCCTGGAGTGTGGGGGGTTCTGGAAACACCATATATTTT. Encoded protein: CAWSVGGSGNTIYF. Complete variable domain (other parts from reference TRBV30 and TRBJ1-3): SQTIHQWPATLVQPVGSPLSLECTVEGTSNPNLYWYRQAAGRGLQLLFYSVGIGQISSEVPQNLSASRPQDRQFILSSKKLLLSDSGFYLCAWSVGGSGNTIYFGEGSWLTVV.

The rearrangement links TRBV15 to TRBJ1-5, with unresolved D. The germline V and J ends were trimmed by 1 base and 4 bases, with 8 bases remaining between them. In germline, CDR1 is LNHNV, CDR2 YYDKDF (reference sequence). The CDR3 spans 14 residues. The CDR3 DNA sequence: TGTGCCACCAGCAGAGTTGAGGTGAATCAGCCCCAGCATTTT. Protein: CATSRVEVNQPQHF.

The rearrangement joins TRBV5-1 to TRBJ2-2; TRBD1 aligns across 7 bases. V gave up 5 bases and J gave up 3 bases; unmatched junction bases: 4. The CDR3 has 14 amino acids. Per germline, CDR1 SGHRS and CDR2 YFSETQ. The CDR3 DNA follows: TGCGCCAGCAGTACCGGGACAGACACCGGGGAGCTGTTTTTT. Its protein product is CASSTGTDTGELFF.

V and J are TRBV15 and TRBJ1-1, with TRBD1 as a possible D gene (6 bases). This CDR3 spans 15 amino acids. Trimming took 0 bases from V and 0 from J, leaving 8 bases between them. CDR1 is LNHNV, CDR2 YYDKDF, per germline (reference sequence). The CDR3 DNA is TGTGCCACCAGCAGAGATGCAGGGGTGAACACTGAAGCTTTCTTT. This encodes CATSRDAGVNTEAFF.

The rearrangement joins TRBV9 to TRBJ1-1; D is ambiguous. This CDR3 has 15 residues. Germline V lookup: CDR1 SGDLS, CDR2 YYNGEE. V lost 1 base, J lost 2 bases, and 12 bases lay in between. CDR3 residues: CASSVSGTRNTEAFF. In DNA, the CDR3 is TGTGCCAGCAGCGTAAGCGGAACTAGAAACACTGAAGCTTTCTTT.

The V gene is TRBV4-3, the J gene TRBJ2-3; 8 bases agree with TRBD2. Trimming removed 1 base from V and 2 bases from J; junction bases left unmatched: 2. This CDR3 has 15 residues. Germline CDR1 reads LGHNA; CDR2 reads YSLEER. CDR3 DNA: TGCGCCAGCAGCCAAGTAGCGGGGAACACAGATACGCAGTATTTT. Its protein is CASSQVAGNTDTQYF.

The rearrangement links TRBV28 to TRBJ2-2; 7 nucleotides align to TRBD1. Per germline, CDR1 MDHEN and CDR2 SYDVKM. CDR3 length equals 15 residues. With V trimmed by 6 bases and J by 0 bases, 4 bases remained unmatched. In DNA, the CDR3 is TGTGCCAGCAGCTCGACAGGGACGAACACCGGGGAGCTGTTTTTT. Translating gives CASSSTGTNTGELFF.

The chain uses TRBV5-1 and TRBJ2-7; D is uncertain. The CDR3 totals 11 residues. In germline, CDR1 is SGHRS, CDR2 YFSETQ. V was trimmed by 6 bases and J by 4 bases, leaving 8 bases between them. CDR3 amino acids: CASKAGYEQYF. CDR3 in DNA: TGCGCCAGCAAGGCCGGGTACGAGCAGTACTTC.

The CDR3 spells CSVEPGGYGYTF. The CDR3 region has the DNA TGCAGCGTTGAACCAGGGGGGTATGGCTACACCTTC. The rearrangement uses TRBV29-1 and TRBJ1-2, with 7 nucleotides matching TRBD1. The CDR3 runs to 12 residues. The V gene's germline CDR1 is SQVTM and CDR2 ANQGSEA. Germline trimming cut 2 bases from V and 5 bases from J; bases unmatched to any gene: 2.

The rearrangement uses TRBV6-6 and TRBJ2-7; 9 nucleotides align to TRBD2. With 2 bases clipped from V and 4 bases from J, the junction kept 6 bases outside the gene matches. CDR3 length equals 15 residues. Germline V gene sequence: CDR1 MNHNY, CDR2 SVGAGI (reference sequence). DNA of the CDR3: TGTGCCAGCAGTTACGATAGCGGGGGAATTTACGAGCAGTACTTC. Translating it yields CASSYDSGGIYEQYF.

This chain's CDR3 is CASSAQLRAGAKNEQFF. CDR3 DNA: TGTGCCAGCAGTGCCCAGTTGCGGGCCGGCGCTAAAAATGAGCAGTTCTTC. V is TRBV6-1 and J is TRBJ2-1; possible D gene TRBD2, 5 bases. The CDR3 is made up of 17 amino acids. V dropped 4 bases and J dropped 7 bases, with 23 bases sitting between them. Germline values: CDR1 MNHNS, CDR2 SASEGT.

The chain recombines TRBV29-1 with TRBJ1-1; weak D call: TRBD1 (5 bases). Germline CDR1 and CDR2: SQVTM and ANQGSEA. V was clipped by 4 bases and J by 8 bases, with 11 bases between them. CDR3 length equals 11 residues. CDR3 in amino acids: CSVGAGLEAFF. The CDR3 DNA is TGCAGCGTTGGTGCGGGGCTCGAAGCTTTCTTT.

The chain links TRBV12-5 to TRBJ2-5, with D hard to call. V was pared by 5 bases and J by 5 bases, with 6 bases between. The CDR3 spans 11 residues. From germline, CDR1 is LGHNT and CDR2 FRNRAP. CDR3 in amino acids: CASGLRETQYF. CDR3 DNA: TGTGCTAGTGGTCTTCGGGAGACCCAGTACTTC. Full variable domain (outside the CDR3, taken from reference TRBV12-5 and TRBJ2-5): DARVTQTPRHKVTEMGQEVTMRCQPILGHNTVFWYRQTMMQGLELLAYFRNRAPLDDSGMPKDRFSAEMPDATLATLKIQPSEPRDSAVYFCASGLRETQYFGPGTRLLVL.

J is TRBJ2-2 and V is TRBV5-1, with 8 positions matching TRBD1. This CDR3 has 15 amino acids. V lost 0 bases, J lost 6 bases, and 4 bases stayed unmatched. Germline loops: CDR1 SGHRS, CDR2 YFSETQ. The CDR3 loop reads CASSLARGQAGELFF. In DNA form, the CDR3 reads TGCGCCAGCAGCTTGGCCAGGGGGCAAGCCGGGGAGCTGTTTTTT.

The chain employs TRBV14 and TRBJ2-7; D is possibly TRBD1 (6 bases). This CDR3 region has 14 residues. Germline V gives CDR1 SGHDN, CDR2 FVKESK. V was clipped by 1 base and J by 2 bases, with 9 bases between them. CDR3 sequence: CASSQVYRAYEQYF. The DNA for the CDR3 is TGTGCCAGCAGCCAAGTTTACAGGGCCTACGAGCAGTACTTC. The full variable domain, rest sourced from reference TRBV14 and TRBJ2-7, is EAGVTQFPSHSVIEKGQTVTLRCDPISGHDNLYWYRRVMGKEIKFLLHFVKESKQDESGMPNNRFLAERTGGTYSTLKVQPAELEDSGVYFCASSQVYRAYEQYFGPGTRLTVT.

Here the CDR3 reads CASTGGGVYNEQFF. CDR3 nucleotides: TGTGCCAGCACCGGGGGGGGCGTTTACAATGAGCAGTTCTTC. This rearrangement joins TRBV28 to TRBJ2-1; TRBD2 aligns across 8 bases. Germline V gene data show CDR1 as MDHEN and CDR2 as SYDVKM. The CDR3 sequence is 14 residues long. Trimming at V came to 7 bases and at J to 4 bases, leaving 6 bases not matched to a gene.

This clone was found a few times. V and J are TRBV25-1 and TRBJ2-2, with 7 bases lining up with TRBD1. CDR1 is MGHDK and CDR2 is SYGVNS in the germline V gene. Unmatched junction bases numbered 6, after V lost 4 bases and J lost 7 bases. The CDR3 contains 14 residues. The CDR3 reads CASSAGQEVGELFF. DNA for the CDR3: TGTGCCAGCAGTGCAGGACAGGAGGTCGGGGAGCTGTTTTTT.

The chain uses TRBV7-6 and TRBJ2-5, with D unresolved. Per the germline V gene, CDR1 is SGHVS and CDR2 is FNYEAQ. Trimming removed 3 bases at V and 2 bases at J, with 19 bases between. The CDR3 spans 17 residues. The CDR3 protein is CASSFGLILPQQETQYF. DNA of the CDR3: TGTGCCAGCAGCTTCGGGTTAATACTACCCCAACAAGAGACCCAGTACTTC. Supplemented by reference TRBV7-6 and TRBJ2-5, the full variable domain reads GAGVSQSPRYKVTKRGQDVALRCDPISGHVSLYWYRQALGQGPEFLTYFNYEAQQDKSGLPNDRFSAERPEGSISTLTIQRTEQRDSAMYRCASSFGLILPQQETQYFGPGTRLLVL.

The rearrangement joins TRBV30 to TRBJ2-1; the D gene is possibly TRBD1 (5 bases). The germline V gene has CDR1 GTSNPN and CDR2 SVGIG (reference sequence). Trimming took 4 bases from V and 1 from J, leaving 14 bases between them. CDR3 size: 15 residues. This CDR3 is CAWTSWGGSYNEQFF. CDR3 DNA: TGTGCCTGGACCTCTTGGGGCGGATCCTACAATGAGCAGTTCTTC.

The chain uses TRBV6-1 and TRBJ1-2; a weak D match, TRBD1 (5 bases). This CDR3 is 14 amino acids long. Germline CDR1 reads MNHNS; CDR2 reads SASEGT. V was trimmed by 2 bases and J by 4 bases, leaving 11 bases between them. The CDR3 region has the DNA TGTGCCAGCAGTGAACCAGGGTTTGGCTATGGCTACACCTTC. This codes for CASSEPGFGYGYTF.

The chain joins TRBV20-1 to TRBJ2-1; weak D call: TRBD2 (5 bases). Germline-derived CDR1 and CDR2 are DFQATT and SNEGSKA (reference sequence). The CDR3 loop spans 11 amino acids. Trimming took 6 bases from V and 8 from J, leaving 11 bases between them. The CDR3 nucleotides are TGCAGTGCCTCTAGCAGTGATGAGCAGTTCTTC. Its translation is CSASSSDEQFF.